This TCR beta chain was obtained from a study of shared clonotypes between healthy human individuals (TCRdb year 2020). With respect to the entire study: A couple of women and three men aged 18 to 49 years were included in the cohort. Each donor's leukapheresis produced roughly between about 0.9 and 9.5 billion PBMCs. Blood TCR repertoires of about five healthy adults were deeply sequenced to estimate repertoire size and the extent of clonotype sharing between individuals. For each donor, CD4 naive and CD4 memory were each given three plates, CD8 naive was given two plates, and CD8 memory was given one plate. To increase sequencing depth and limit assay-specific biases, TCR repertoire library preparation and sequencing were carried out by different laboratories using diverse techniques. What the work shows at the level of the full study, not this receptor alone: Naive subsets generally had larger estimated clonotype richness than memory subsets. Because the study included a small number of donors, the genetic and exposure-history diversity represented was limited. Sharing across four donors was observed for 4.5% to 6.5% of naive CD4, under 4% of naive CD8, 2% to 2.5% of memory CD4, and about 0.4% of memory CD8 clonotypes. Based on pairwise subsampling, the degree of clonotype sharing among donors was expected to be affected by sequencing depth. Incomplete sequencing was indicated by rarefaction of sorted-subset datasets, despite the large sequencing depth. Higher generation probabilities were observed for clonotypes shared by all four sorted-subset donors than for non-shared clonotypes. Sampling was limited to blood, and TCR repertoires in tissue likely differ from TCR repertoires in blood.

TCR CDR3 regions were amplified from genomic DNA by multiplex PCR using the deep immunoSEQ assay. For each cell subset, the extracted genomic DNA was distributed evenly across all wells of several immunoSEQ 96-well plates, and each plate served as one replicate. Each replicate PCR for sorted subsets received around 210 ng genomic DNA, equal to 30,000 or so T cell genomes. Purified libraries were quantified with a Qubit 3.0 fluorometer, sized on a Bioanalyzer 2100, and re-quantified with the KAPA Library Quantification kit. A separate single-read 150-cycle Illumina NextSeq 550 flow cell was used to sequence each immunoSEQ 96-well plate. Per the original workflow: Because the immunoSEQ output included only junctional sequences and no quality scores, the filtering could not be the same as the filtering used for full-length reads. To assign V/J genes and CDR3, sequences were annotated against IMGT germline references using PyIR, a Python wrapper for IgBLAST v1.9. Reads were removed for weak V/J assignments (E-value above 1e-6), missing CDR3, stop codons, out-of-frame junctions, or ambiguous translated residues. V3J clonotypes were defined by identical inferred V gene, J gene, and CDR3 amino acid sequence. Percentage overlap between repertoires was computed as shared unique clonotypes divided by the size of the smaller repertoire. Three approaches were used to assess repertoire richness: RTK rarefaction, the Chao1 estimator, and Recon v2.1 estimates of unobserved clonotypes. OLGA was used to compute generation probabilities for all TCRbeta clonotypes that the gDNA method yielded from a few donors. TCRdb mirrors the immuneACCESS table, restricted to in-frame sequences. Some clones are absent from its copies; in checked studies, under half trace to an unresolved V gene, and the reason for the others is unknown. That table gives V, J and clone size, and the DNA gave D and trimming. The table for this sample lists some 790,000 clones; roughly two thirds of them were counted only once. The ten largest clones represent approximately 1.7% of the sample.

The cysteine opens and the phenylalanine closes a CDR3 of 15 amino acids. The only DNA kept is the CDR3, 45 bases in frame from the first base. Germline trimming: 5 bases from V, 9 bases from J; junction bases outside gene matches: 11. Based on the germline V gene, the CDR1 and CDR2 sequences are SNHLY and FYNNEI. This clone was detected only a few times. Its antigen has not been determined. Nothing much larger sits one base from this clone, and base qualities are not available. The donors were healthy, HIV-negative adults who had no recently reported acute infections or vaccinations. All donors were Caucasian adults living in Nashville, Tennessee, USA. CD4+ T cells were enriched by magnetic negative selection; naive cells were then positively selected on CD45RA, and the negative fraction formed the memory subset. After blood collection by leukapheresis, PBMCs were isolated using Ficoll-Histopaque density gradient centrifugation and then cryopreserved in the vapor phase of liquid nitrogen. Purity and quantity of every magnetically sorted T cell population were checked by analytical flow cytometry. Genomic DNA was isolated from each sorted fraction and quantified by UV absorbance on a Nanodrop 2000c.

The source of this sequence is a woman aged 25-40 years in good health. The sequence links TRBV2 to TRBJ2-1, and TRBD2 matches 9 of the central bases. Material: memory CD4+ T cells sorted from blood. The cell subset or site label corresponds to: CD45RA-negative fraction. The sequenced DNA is TGTGCCAGCAGTCGCGGGGGGGTTCTTAAAAGTGAGCAGTTCTTC. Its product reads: CASSRGGVLKSEQFF.